These 25 T cell receptor beta chains originate from one sample sequenced in a study of T cell responses to AZD1222 COVID-19 vaccine. Profiled with immunoSEQ multiplex PCR; TCRdb holds only in-frame clones, not every one. Of approximately 190,000 clones listed, approximately 91% are singletons. The sample was peripheral blood, taken on day 0 of AZD1222 vaccination. All receptors derive from an adult in good health.

The chain uses TRBV2 and TRBJ1-2; D not resolved. Per the germline V gene, CDR1 is SNHLY and CDR2 is FYNNEI. This CDR3 contains 13 residues. V lost 8 bases to trimming and J lost 6 bases, with 16 bases between them. The CDR3 loop is CASHLWVGHGYTF. For the CDR3, the DNA is TGTGCCAGCCACTTGTGGGTGGGCCATGGCTACACCTTC.

The chain uses TRBV19 and TRBJ1-4; no firm D call. From germline, CDR1 is LNHDA and CDR2 SQIVND (reference sequence). Trimming left V 3 bases short and J 9 bases short, with 17 bases between. The CDR3 totals 15 residues. Here the CDR3 reads CASSIVAAHSQKLFF. The CDR3 bases are TGTGCCAGTAGTATCGTCGCAGCCCACTCCCAAAAACTGTTTTTT.

The chain couples TRBV7-2 to TRBJ2-1, with D perhaps TRBD1 (5 bases). The CDR3 contains 13 residues. Germline-derived CDR1 and CDR2 are SGHTA and FQGNSA. Trimming removed 4 bases at V and 3 bases at J, with 7 bases between. CDR3 amino acids: CASSSDNYNEQFF. DNA for the CDR3: TGTGCCAGCAGCTCGGACAACTACAATGAGCAGTTCTTC.

The rearrangement uses TRBV5-1 and TRBJ2-5; D unresolved. The CDR3 loop spans 14 amino acids. Trimming left V 1 base short and J 5 bases short, with 12 bases between. The germline gives CDR1 SGHRS, CDR2 YFSETQ. CDR3 sequence (DNA): TGCGCCAGCAGCTTGTGGTCCAGTGGGGAGACCCAGTACTTC. This gives the protein CASSLWSSGETQYF.

The gene calls are TRBV9 and TRBJ2-7; 9 bases are shared with TRBD2. CDR3 size: 14 residues. Trimming at V came to 4 bases and at J to 3 bases, leaving 5 bases not matched to a gene. The germline gives CDR1 SGDLS, CDR2 YYNGEE. The CDR3 region is CASSPSTSGYEQYF. Here the CDR3 DNA reads TGTGCCAGCAGCCCTTCGACTAGCGGCTACGAGCAGTACTTC.

The rearrangement uses TRBV5-4 and TRBJ2-3; 14 bases line up with TRBD2. The germline V gene encodes CDR1 SGHNT and CDR2 YYREEE (reference sequence). The CDR3 contains 16 residues. Unmatched junction bases numbered 6, after V lost 3 bases and J lost 6 bases. The CDR3 nucleotides are TGTGCCAGCAGCTCGAGACTAGCGGGAGGGAAGGATACGCAGTATTTT. Protein: CASSSRLAGGKDTQYF. Drawing the rest from reference TRBV5-4 and TRBJ2-3, the complete variable domain is ETGVTQSPTHLIKTRGQQVTLRCSSQSGHNTVSWYQQALGQGPQFIFQYYREEENGRGNFPPRFSGLQFPNYSSELNVNALELDDSALYLCASSSRLAGGKDTQYFGPGTRLTVL.

The chain carries TRBV7-3 and TRBJ2-2, with 10 bases identical to TRBD2. The CDR3 covers 16 residues. Germline CDR1 is SGHTA and CDR2 is FQGTGA. J was trimmed by 4 bases and V by 5 bases; bases with no gene match: 7. The CDR3 region has the DNA TGTGCCAGCAGCCTGCGGACTAGCGGAACCACCGGGGAGCTGTTTTTT. Protein sequence: CASSLRTSGTTGELFF.

This clone occurred a few times. V and J are TRBV3-1 (or the pseudogene TRBV3-2) and TRBJ1-1; D gene ambiguous. Germline values: CDR1 LGHDT, CDR2 YNNKEL (reference sequence). This CDR3 is built from 12 residues. The V gene lost 0 bases and the J gene lost 7 bases, with 6 bases spanning the gap. Here the CDR3 DNA reads TGTGCCAGCAGCCAAGATGAGAATGAAGCTTTCTTT. Translation: CASSQDENEAFF.

CDR3 residues: CASSIAGEISEAFF. The CDR3 bases are TGTGCCAGTAGTATCGCAGGGGAGATTTCTGAAGCTTTCTTT. V usage is TRBV19 and J usage is TRBJ1-1, with D perhaps matching TRBD1 (6 bases). V dropped 3 bases and J dropped 6 bases, with 14 bases sitting between them. Per the germline V gene, CDR1 is LNHDA and CDR2 is SQIVND (reference sequence). This CDR3 comprises 14 residues.

The chain has TRBV10-3 and TRBJ2-5; D assignment may be TRBD1 or TRBD2 (8 bases each). The CDR3 runs to 17 residues. V was pared by 5 bases and J by 3 bases, with 22 bases between. Germline CDR1 and CDR2: ENHRY and SYGVKD. The CDR3: CAISRDRREVLEETQYF. The CDR3 coding sequence is TGTGCCATCAGTCGGGACAGGCGGGAGGTGTTGGAAGAGACCCAGTACTTC.

This rearrangement joins TRBV14 to TRBJ1-6; the D gene is possibly TRBD1 (5 bases). Germline assignment: CDR1 SGHDN and CDR2 FVKESK. V lost 3 bases and J 8 bases, leaving 17 bases between the germline ends. The CDR3 is 16 residues long. CDR3 in amino acids: CASSQRGQGLHSPLHF. Here the CDR3 DNA reads TGTGCCAGCAGCCAGAGGGGTCAGGGTTTGCATTCACCCCTCCACTTT.

The chain couples TRBV11-3 to TRBJ2-5, with 8 bases fitting TRBD2. Per the germline V gene, CDR1 is SGHNT and CDR2 is YENEEA. V dropped 5 bases and J dropped 4; count of bases not matched to a gene: 9. There are 15 residues in the CDR3. The CDR3 DNA reads as TGTGCCAGCAGCGTCGAAGGCGGGGGGACAGAGACCCAGTACTTC. The encoded protein is CASSVEGGGTETQYF.

CDR3 protein: CASSPYMGQEQYF. Written as DNA, the CDR3 is TGTGCCAGCAGCCCGTACATGGGGCAAGAGCAGTACTTC. The J gene is TRBJ2-7, the V gene TRBV7-3, with a tentative D call TRBD1 (5 bases). The CDR3 loop spans 13 amino acids. The germline V gene has CDR1 SGHTA and CDR2 FQGTGA. V was clipped by 5 bases and J by 7 bases, with 15 bases between them.

This clone was detected only once. This CDR3 reads CASSREQRELSKNIQYF. The CDR3 bases are TGCGCCAGCAGCCGAGAGCAGCGGGAGTTATCCAAAAACATTCAGTACTTC. The chain recombines TRBV4-1 with TRBJ2-4, with 8 bases identical to TRBD2. This CDR3 spans 17 amino acids. J was trimmed by 2 bases and V by 4 bases; bases with no gene match: 10. Germline CDR1 MGHRA, CDR2 YSYEKL.

A single count supports this clone. The gene calls are TRBV5-4 and TRBJ1-1, with D tentatively TRBD1 (5 bases). The CDR3 covers 16 residues. Germline V gene data show CDR1 as SGHNT and CDR2 as YYREEE (reference sequence). V was cut by 0 bases and J by 2 bases, with 14 bases left in between. The CDR3 loop is CASSLVWGERNTEAFF. In nucleotides, the CDR3 is TGTGCCAGCAGCTTGGTATGGGGGGAGAGAAACACTGAAGCTTTCTTT.

The chain combines TRBV18 with TRBJ2-7, with 9 nucleotides matching TRBD2. Trimming cost V 2 bases and J 6 bases; bases outside gene matches: 5. Looked up from germline, CDR1 is KGHSH and CDR2 is LQKENI. CDR3 size: 14 residues. The CDR3 is CASSPGLAGIEQYF. DNA of the CDR3: TGTGCCAGCTCACCAGGGCTAGCGGGAATCGAGCAGTACTTC.

The gene calls are TRBV6-5 and TRBJ2-1; 8 nucleotides line up with TRBD1. V shed 4 bases and J 9 bases; nucleotides not matched to a gene: 8. The CDR3 has 14 residues. Per the germline V gene, CDR1 is MNHEY and CDR2 is SVGAGI. The CDR3 DNA sequence: TGTGCCAGCAGTTTCAACAGGGGGTCGGGTGAGCAGTTCTTC. Translation gives CASSFNRGSGEQFF.

V gene TRBV29-1 combines with J gene TRBJ1-4; D unclear. The CDR3 is made up of 14 amino acids. Germline CDR1 is SQVTM and CDR2 is ANQGSEA. Trimming removed 5 bases at V and 1 base at J, with 11 bases between. CDR3: CSVSLTVTNEKLFF. CDR3 bases: TGCAGCGTTTCTTTAACGGTAACTAATGAAAAACTGTTTTTT.

The chain employs TRBV4-2 and TRBJ2-1; TRBD2 matches at 10 bases. Looked up from germline, CDR1 is LGHNA and CDR2 is YNFKEQ. The ends lost 0 bases at V and 12 bases at J; junction bases unmatched: 11. The CDR3 is 16 amino acids. CDR3 region: CASSQDASGGSGMQFF. The DNA for the CDR3 is TGTGCCAGCAGCCAAGACGCTAGCGGGGGCTCCGGGATGCAGTTCTTC.

This clone was counted at least ten times. V gene TRBV5-1 combines with J gene TRBJ2-7; D unresolved. V gave up 0 bases and J gave up 6 bases, with 4 bases separating them. The CDR3 spans 11 residues. Germline V gene lookup returns CDR1 SGHRS and CDR2 YFSETQ. Written as DNA, the CDR3 is TGCGCCAGCAGCTTGGAGGGCGAGCAGTACTTC. It yields the protein CASSLEGEQYF.

V gene TRBV6-2 or TRBV6-3 combines with J gene TRBJ2-3, with D maybe TRBD2 (6 bases). The V and J ends lost 1 base and 1 base respectively, with 15 bases between them. Germline CDR1 reads MNHEY; CDR2 reads SVGEGT. The CDR3 runs to 17 residues. The DNA of the CDR3 is TGTGCCAGCAGTTACTTTTTTATCGGGGGACGCACAGATACGCAGTATTTT. Amino acids: CASSYFFIGGRTDTQYF.

This CDR3 reads CASSVGSSYGYTF. CDR3 sequence (DNA): TGTGCCAGCAGCGTAGGCAGCAGCTATGGCTACACCTTC. The rearrangement joins TRBV9 to TRBJ1-2; D gene uncertain. Per germline, CDR1 SGDLS and CDR2 YYNGEE. V was trimmed by 0 bases and J by 4 bases, leaving 7 bases between them. This CDR3 comprises 13 residues.

This chain connects TRBV5-8 to TRBJ2-7, with 8 nucleotides matching TRBD1. This CDR3 comprises 13 residues. V lost 1 base to trimming and J lost 7 bases; unmatched junction nucleotides: 4. Germline V lookup: CDR1 SGHTS, CDR2 YDEGEE. Written as DNA, the CDR3 is TGTGCCAGCAGCTTGCAGGGGGCTAGGGAGCAGTACTTC. Translated, it gives CASSLQGAREQYF. Full variable domain (rest looked up from reference TRBV5-8 and TRBJ2-7): EAGVTQSPTHLIKTRGQQATLRCSPISGHTSVYWYQQALGLGLQFLLWYDEGEERNRGNFPPRFSGRQFPNYSSELNVNALELEDSALYLCASSLQGAREQYFGPGTRLTVT.

The rearrangement links TRBV25-1 to TRBJ1-6; perhaps TRBD1 as D (5 bases). The germline CDR1 and CDR2 sequences are MGHDK and SYGVNS. The V gene lost 7 bases and the J gene lost 6 bases, with 10 bases spanning the gap. The CDR3 length is 13 residues. CDR3 in amino acids: CASNAQGNSPLHF. CDR3 DNA: TGTGCCAGCAATGCGCAGGGTAATTCACCCCTCCACTTT.

The chain has TRBV5-1 and TRBJ1-3; no clear D gene. The germline V and J ends were trimmed by 0 bases and 4 bases, with 8 bases remaining between them. The CDR3 spans 14 residues. Germline CDR1 and CDR2: SGHRS and YFSETQ. This CDR3 is CASSLEDRGNTIYF. The CDR3 DNA sequence: TGCGCCAGCAGCTTGGAGGATAGGGGAAACACCATATATTTT.